The 7 T cell receptor beta chains given below trace back to one sample, sequenced in a study of blood T cell repertoires in COVID-19 (dated by TCRdb to about 2020). The library was made by the immunoSEQ multiplex PCR assay. What TCRdb holds here is the immuneACCESS table cut down to in-frame rearrangements. Part of the clones is not present; checked against another copy, under half of the missing clones reflect an unresolved V gene, and the others are unexplained. Here the sample has about 170,000 clones; 80% to 95% occur a single time. The top ten clonotypes cover 4.8% of the sample. The sample taken for sequencing was peripheral blood. These receptors came from a young man with COVID-19, enrolled during active disease.

The chain recombines TRBV5-3 with TRBJ1-3, with D hard to call. TRBV5-3 is known as an ORF, though its function is uncertain. Trimming pared 8 bases from V and 0 bases from J, leaving 12 bases between. This CDR3 comprises 14 residues. In nucleotides, the CDR3 is TGTGCCAGTCCTCAGAGGCTCTCTGGAAACACCATATATTTT. Its translation: CASPQRLSGNTIYF.

The V gene is TRBV28, the J gene TRBJ1-6; D gene ambiguous. The germline gives CDR1 MDHEN, CDR2 SYDVKM. The CDR3 consists of 13 residues. Trimming took 3 bases from V and 12 from J, leaving 12 bases between them. The CDR3 reads CASSFAEPGPLHF. The CDR3 region has the DNA TGTGCCAGCAGTTTTGCGGAGCCCGGACCCCTCCACTTT.

This clone turned up a few times. The V call is TRBV5-1, the J call TRBJ1-5; D is possibly TRBD1 (6 bases). V lost 9 bases and J 8 bases, leaving 24 bases between the germline ends. The CDR3 covers 15 residues. Germline CDR1 reads SGHRS; CDR2 reads YFSETQ. This chain's CDR3 is CAIYSRGREREPQHF. CDR3 sequence (DNA): TGCGCCATCTACTCGAGGGGGAGGGAGAGGGAGCCCCAGCATTTT.

The sample holds one count of this clone. The rearrangement joins TRBV27 to TRBJ1-5; 7 nucleotides match TRBD1. The CDR3 contains 16 residues. CDR1 is MNHEY and CDR2 is SMNVEV in the germline V gene (reference sequence). The V segment lost 6 bases and the J segment 4 bases; nucleotides outside the gene matches: 12. The CDR3 protein is CASRPNAAGGNQPQHF. CDR3 DNA: TGTGCCAGCAGACCCAACGCCGCAGGGGGAAATCAGCCCCAGCATTTT.

This chain uses TRBV4-2 with TRBJ2-3; D is perhaps TRBD2 (6 bases). The CDR3 sequence is 17 residues long. Germline V gene data show CDR1 as LGHNA and CDR2 as YNFKEQ. Deletions cut 2 bases from V and 4 bases from J, with 19 bases between. The CDR3 DNA is TGTGCCAGCAGCCAATCTAGCCTAGCGAGTGGCGCAGATACGCAGTATTTT. As protein: CASSQSSLASGADTQYF.

The genes are TRBV7-2 and TRBJ1-5; TRBD1 is a possible D gene (5 bases). Germline CDR1 is SGHTA and CDR2 is FQGNSA. The CDR3 runs to 15 residues. V was trimmed by 3 bases and J by 9 bases, leaving 18 bases between them. The CDR3 spells CASSLAGQGFRPQHF. CDR3 sequence (DNA): TGTGCCAGCAGCTTGGCCGGTCAGGGATTTAGGCCCCAGCATTTT.

The chain recombines TRBV5-1 with TRBJ2-7; 11 bases are a match to TRBD1. The CDR3 consists of 15 residues. Germline CDR1 reads SGHRS; CDR2 reads YFSETQ. V was clipped by 0 bases and J by 4 bases; unmatched bases: 3. The CDR3 is CASSLDGTGGYEQYF. CDR3 coding DNA: TGCGCCAGCAGCTTGGATGGGACAGGGGGATACGAGCAGTACTTC. The full variable domain, in which reference TRBV5-1 and TRBJ2-7 provide the parts outside the CDR3, is KAGVTQTPRYLIKTRGQQVTLSCSPISGHRSVSWYQQTPGQGLQFLFEYFSETQRNKGNFPGRFSGRQFSNSRSEMNVSTLELGDSALYLCASSLDGTGGYEQYFGPGTRLTVT.